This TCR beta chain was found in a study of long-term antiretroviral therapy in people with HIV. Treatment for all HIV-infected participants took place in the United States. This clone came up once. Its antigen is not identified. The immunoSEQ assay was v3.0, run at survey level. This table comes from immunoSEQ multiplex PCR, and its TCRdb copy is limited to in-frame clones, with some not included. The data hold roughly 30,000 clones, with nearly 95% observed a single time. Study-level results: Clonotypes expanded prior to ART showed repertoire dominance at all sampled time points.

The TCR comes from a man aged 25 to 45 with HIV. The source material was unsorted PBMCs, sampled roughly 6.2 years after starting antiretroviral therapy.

The CDR3 bases are TGTGCCAGCAGTTCCCCGCAAGCTGGGCAGTACTTC. Translation gives CASSSPQAGQYF. V is TRBV5-4 and J is TRBJ2-7; D call uncertain. Germline CDR1 and CDR2: SGHNT and YYREEE (reference sequence). With 5 bases removed from V and 9 bases from J, the gap between germline ends came to 15 bases. The CDR3 spans 12 residues.